Presented here are 9 T cell receptor beta chains from one specimen sequenced in a study of T cells in Graves' hyperthyroidism and ophthalmopathy. Amplification targeted TCR beta CDR3 regions from RNA transcripts. The TCR CDR3 first-round RT-PCR relied on the HTBI primer set. TCRdb re-derived calls from the multiplex PCR reads in MiXCR, one entry per CDR3 protein. Among roughly 720,000 distinct CDR3 sequences listed, around a sixth were seen once. Sequenced material: blood. The receptor set was obtained from a man aged 45-60 years with Graves' hyperthyroidism.

The chain combines TRBV6-1 with TRBJ2-3, with 7 bases matching TRBD2. CDR1 is MNHNS, CDR2 SASEGT, per germline. The CDR3 spans 15 residues. V shed 7 bases, J shed 5 bases, and the junction held 12 bases outside the gene matches. The CDR3 sequence is CASIHGGRAEDTQYF. The CDR3 DNA sequence: TGTGCCAGCATCCATGGAGGGAGGGCCGAAGATACGCAGTATTTT.

This clonotype was seen only a few times. This sequence joins TRBV27 and TRBJ2-6; D is undetermined. CDR1 is MNHEY and CDR2 is SMNVEV in the germline V gene (reference sequence). This CDR3 contains 15 residues. Trimming pared 1 base from V and 1 base from J, leaving 5 bases between. CDR3 loop: CASSLWISGANVLTF. The CDR3 coding sequence is TGTGCCAGCAGTTTATGGATTTCTGGGGCCAACGTCCTGACTTTC. Variable domain in full (rest from reference TRBV27 and TRBJ2-6): EAQVTQNPRYLITVTGKKLTVTCSQNMNHEYMSWYRQDPGLGLRQIYYSMNVEVTDKGDVPEGYKVSRKEKRNFPLILESPSPNQTSLYFCASSLWISGANVLTFGAGSRLTVL.

The chain is built from TRBV20-1 and TRBJ2-1, with 7 nucleotides matching TRBD1. J gave up 3 bases and V 0 bases, and 8 bases lay outside the gene matches. The CDR3 runs to 16 residues. Germline loops: CDR1 DFQATT, CDR2 SNEGSKA (reference sequence). The CDR3 here is CSARDRVGQYYNEQFF. The CDR3 DNA sequence: TGCAGTGCTAGAGATCGGGTGGGACAGTACTACAATGAGCAGTTCTTC.

This clonotype was recorded at least ten times. The chain is built from TRBV28 and TRBJ2-7, with 8 bases matching TRBD2. Germline CDR1 MDHEN, CDR2 SYDVKM. This CDR3 has 15 amino acids. Trimming took 5 bases from V and 4 from J; bases not matched to a gene: 10. Here the CDR3 reads CASSLRVAGTYEQYF. The CDR3, as DNA: TGTGCCAGCAGTCTTCGAGTAGCGGGGACTTACGAGCAGTACTTC.

At least ten counts were recorded for this clonotype. The V call is TRBV6-2 or TRBV6-3, the J call TRBJ2-2, with a possible D match to TRBD1 (6 bases). The germline V and J ends were trimmed by 4 bases and 5 bases, with 20 bases remaining between them. Germline CDR1 MNHEY, CDR2 SVGEGT. The CDR3 consists of 17 residues. CDR3 in DNA: TGTGCCAGCAGTTCGGACAGTCCGAATTTTCGTACCGGGGAGCTGTTTTTT. This sequence encodes CASSSDSPNFRTGELFF.

Many counts were recorded for this clonotype. This CDR3 reads CASSLYSGTWEDTQYF. CDR3 nucleotides: TGTGCCAGTAGTTTATATAGCGGGACTTGGGAAGATACGCAGTATTTT. This chain links TRBV19 with TRBJ2-3; 8 nucleotides agree with TRBD2. The ends lost 5 bases at V and 5 bases at J; junction bases unmatched: 12. Looked up from germline, CDR1 is LNHDA and CDR2 is SQIVND (reference sequence). This CDR3 is 16 amino acids long.

Notes on this clonotype: The conserved closing phenylalanine or tryptophan is absent in this CDR3, likely reflecting a read error. The V gene is TRBV7-3, the J gene TRBJ2-7, with 8 bases that match TRBD2. This CDR3 has 14 residues. Germline trimming cut 11 bases from V and 2 bases from J; bases unmatched to any gene: 11. The V gene's germline CDR1 is SGHTA and CDR2 FQGTGA. In nucleotides, the CDR3 is TGTGCCTGGAGTGTATCGGGGGGGGCCTACGAGCAGTACCTC. Encoded protein: CAWSVSGGAYEQYL.

This clonotype appeared many times. The V gene is TRBV30, the J gene TRBJ2-3, with 8 bases matching TRBD2. V lost 4 bases and J lost 5; bases outside the gene matches: 8. Germline V gene lookup returns CDR1 GTSNPN and CDR2 SVGIG (reference sequence). This CDR3 has 14 residues. CDR3 bases: TGTGCCTGGAACCCAGCGGGAGCTGGAGATACGCAGTATTTT. It encodes CAWNPAGAGDTQYF.

To note about this clonotype: One base away lies a much larger clone, so this may be a sequencing read error. The V gene is TRBV30, the J gene TRBJ2-5, with D perhaps TRBD1 (6 bases). The V gene lost 5 bases and the J gene lost 2 bases, with 18 bases spanning the gap. CDR3 length: 15 residues. Germline lookup yields CDR1 GTSNPN and CDR2 SVGIG (reference sequence). The CDR3 protein is CAWSAGTQKQETQYF. CDR3 DNA sequence: TGTGCCTGGTCAGCCGGGACACAAAAACAAGAGACCCAGTACTTC. Using reference TRBV30 and TRBJ2-5 for the parts outside the CDR3, the full variable domain is SQTIHQWPATLVQPVGSPLSLECTVEGTSNPNLYWYRQAAGRGLQLLFYSVGIGQISSEVPQNLSASRPQDRQFILSSKKLLLSDSGFYLCAWSAGTQKQETQYFGPGTRLLVL.